This record concerns one T cell receptor beta chain sequence. Its antigen is not known. The CDR3 has 15 amino acids. CDR1 LNHDA and CDR2 SQIVND come from the germline V gene (reference sequence). V shed 4 bases and J shed 2 bases, with 13 bases lying between them. Alongside a J-beta primer mix, a sample-barcoded 5' primer served in a second PCR lasting roughly 7 to 12 cycles. Via MiXCR, TCRdb re-called the 5' RACE reads, giving one row per CDR3 protein. The sample records just under 750,000 distinct CDR3 sequences, 22% being singletons. The data derive from a study of blood T cells in healthy people across ages. Study results and limitations: It was held that the diversity estimates obtained from one million T cells were underestimates. Per million T cells, the diversity of TCR beta decreased roughly linearly as age advanced. Possibly confounding the expanded clonotype changes was the fact that donor CMV status was unknown.

This receptor was taken from a man between 65 and 80 years old in good health. Sequencing input: blood. The chain couples TRBV19 to TRBJ2-3; D is possibly TRBD2 (5 bases). CDR3 nucleotides: TGTGCCAGTAGTACCGGAGGAACCTTCACAGATACGCAGTATTTT. It is translated as CASSTGGTFTDTQYF.